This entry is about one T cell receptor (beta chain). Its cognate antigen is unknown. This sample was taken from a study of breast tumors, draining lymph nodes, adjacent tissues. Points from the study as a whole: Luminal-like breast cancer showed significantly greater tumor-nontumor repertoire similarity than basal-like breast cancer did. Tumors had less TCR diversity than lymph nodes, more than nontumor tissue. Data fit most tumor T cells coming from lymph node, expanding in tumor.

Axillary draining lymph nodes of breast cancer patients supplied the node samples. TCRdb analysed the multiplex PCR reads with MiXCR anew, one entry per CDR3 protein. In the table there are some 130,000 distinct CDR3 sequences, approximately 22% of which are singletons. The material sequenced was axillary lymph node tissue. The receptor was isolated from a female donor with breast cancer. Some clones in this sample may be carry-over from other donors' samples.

CDR3 nucleotide sequence: TGTGCCAGCACCACTAGCGTGTACGGTGAGCAGTTCTTC. Protein: CASTTSVYGEQFF. The chain links TRBV6-5 to TRBJ2-1; 7 bases agree with TRBD2. J was trimmed by 9 bases and V by 7 bases; bases with no gene match: 9. Germline loops: CDR1 MNHEY, CDR2 SVGAGI. This CDR3 has 13 amino acids.